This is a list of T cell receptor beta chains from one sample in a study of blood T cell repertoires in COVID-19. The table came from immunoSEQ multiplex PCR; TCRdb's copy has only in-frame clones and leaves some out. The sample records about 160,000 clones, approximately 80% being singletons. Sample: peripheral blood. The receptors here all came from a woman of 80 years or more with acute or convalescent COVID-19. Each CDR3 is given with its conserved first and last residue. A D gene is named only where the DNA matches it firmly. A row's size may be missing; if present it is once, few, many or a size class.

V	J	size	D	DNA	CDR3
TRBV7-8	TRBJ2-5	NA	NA	TGTGCCAGCAGCCCAGGCGAGTGGGAGACCCAGTACTTC	CASSPGEWETQYF
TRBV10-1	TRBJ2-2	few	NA	TGCGCCAGCAGTGAGACCGAGGCCGGGGAGCTGTTTTTT	CASSETEAGELFF
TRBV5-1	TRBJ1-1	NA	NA	TGCGCCAGCAGCATCTTAGGACAGCACACTGAAGCTTTCTTT	CASSILGQHTEAFF
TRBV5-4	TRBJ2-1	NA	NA	TGTGCCAGCAGCTTCCATAGCGGAAGACTCTACAATGAGCAGTTCTTC	CASSFHSGRLYNEQFF
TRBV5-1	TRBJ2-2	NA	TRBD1	TGCGCCAGCAGCCCCCGGACAGGTGGGAACACCGGGGAGCTGTTTTTT	CASSPRTGGNTGELFF
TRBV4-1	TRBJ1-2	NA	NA	TGCGCCAGCAGCCAAGATAGGTCCCAGGGCCTCTATGGCTACACCTTC	CASSQDRSQGLYGYTF
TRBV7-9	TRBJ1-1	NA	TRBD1	TGTGCCAGCAGCTTATCGGGACAGAGCAACACTGAAGCTTTCTTT	CASSLSGQSNTEAFF
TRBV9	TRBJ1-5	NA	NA	TGTGCCAGCAGCGCCTTCTCAGGCCAGCCCCAGCATTTT	CASSAFSGQPQHF
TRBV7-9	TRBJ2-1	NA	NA	TGTGCCAGCAGCTTAAGCTATGAGCAGTTCTTC	CASSLSYEQFF
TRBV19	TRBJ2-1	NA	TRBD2	TGTGCCAGTAGCGGACTAGCGAACTACAATGAGCAGTTCTTC	CASSGLANYNEQFF
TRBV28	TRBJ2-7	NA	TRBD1	TGTGCCAGCAGGAGGACAGGGGAGTCCTACGAGCAGTACTTC	CASRRTGESYEQYF
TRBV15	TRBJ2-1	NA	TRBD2	TGTGCCACCAGCAGAGATAGGGGTACTAGCGGGAGCAATGAGCAGTTCTTC	CATSRDRGTSGSNEQFF
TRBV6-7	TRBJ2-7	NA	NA	TGTGCCAGCAGCCTACCTACTGGGAGTCCCTACGAGCAGTACTTC	CASSLPTGSPYEQYF
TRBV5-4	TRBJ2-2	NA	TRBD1	TGTGCCAGCAGCTTGTCTACAGGGGGCGCGGTTGGCACCGGGGAGCTGTTTTTT	CASSLSTGGAVGTGELFF
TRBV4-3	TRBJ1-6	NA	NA	TGCGCCAGCAGCACTGTGACAGGTGGATCAGTCCACTTT	CASSTVTGGSVHF
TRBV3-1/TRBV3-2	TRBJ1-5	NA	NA	TGTGCCAGCAGCCAAGGGGGGCTGAATCAGCCCCAGCATTTT	CASSQGGLNQPQHF
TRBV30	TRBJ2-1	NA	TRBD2	TGTGCCTGGAGACCTGCCCGACTAGCGGGAGCTATGCTCTTC	CAWRPARLAGAMLF
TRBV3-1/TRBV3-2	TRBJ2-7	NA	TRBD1	TGTGCCAGCAGCCGACAGGGATACTACGAGCAGTACTTC	CASSRQGYYEQYF
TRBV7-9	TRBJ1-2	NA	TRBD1	TGTGCCAGCAGCTTATCTACAGGGGACTATGGCTACACCTTC	CASSLSTGDYGYTF
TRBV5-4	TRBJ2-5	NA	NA	TGTGCCAGCAGGCGGCTAGGTACGGGAGAGGAAGAGACCCAGTACTTC	CASRRLGTGEEETQYF
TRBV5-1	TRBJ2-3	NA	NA	TGCGCCAGCAGCTTGTCGGGGGGCGGGAGCACAGATACGCAGTATTTT	CASSLSGGGSTDTQYF
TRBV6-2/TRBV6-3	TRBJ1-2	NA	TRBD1	TGTGCCAGCAGTCGTTGGGGGACAGGGAGCTACACCTTC	CASSRWGTGSYTF
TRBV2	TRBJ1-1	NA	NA	TGTGCCAGCAGTGGACGAGGGGGTGAAGCTTTCTTT	CASSGRGGEAFF
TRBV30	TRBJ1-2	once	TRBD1	TGTGCCTGGAGTAGGGGGGACAGGACCTATGGCTACACCTTC	CAWSRGDRTYGYTF
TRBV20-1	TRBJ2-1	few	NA	TGCAGTGCCACCCGGGGTGAGCAGTTCTTC	CSATRGEQFF
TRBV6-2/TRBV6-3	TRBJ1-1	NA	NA	TGTGCCAGCAGTCCGGACAATGGGGCTTTCTTT	CASSPDNGAFF
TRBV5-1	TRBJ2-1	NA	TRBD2	TGCGCCAGCAGCTTTCTCATAGCGGGAGCGGACGAGCAGTTCTTC	CASSFLIAGADEQFF
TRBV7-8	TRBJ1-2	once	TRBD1	TGTGCCAGCAGCCCCCGGACAGGGATATCTTATGGCTACACCTTC	CASSPRTGISYGYTF
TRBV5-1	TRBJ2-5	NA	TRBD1	TGCGCCAGCAGCTTGGCCGTTAAAGGACAGGGCCAAGAGACCCAGTACTTC	CASSLAVKGQGQETQYF
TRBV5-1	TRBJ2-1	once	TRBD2	TGCGCCAGCAGCTTCTTTACTAGCGGGAGGGCGAATTTGAATGAGCAGTTCTTC	CASSFFTSGRANLNEQFF
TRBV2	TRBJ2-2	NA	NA	TGTGCCAGCAACCAACAGGGAGTCGCGAACACCGGGGAGCTGTTTTTT	CASNQQGVANTGELFF
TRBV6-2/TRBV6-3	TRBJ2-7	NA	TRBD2	TGTGCCAGCAGTTACCCCCTTCTAGCGGGAGTCTCCTACGAGCAGTACTTC	CASSYPLLAGVSYEQYF
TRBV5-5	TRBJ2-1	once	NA	TGTGCCAGCAGCATTGGAAATGACAGGTATGAGCAGTTCTTC	CASSIGNDRYEQFF
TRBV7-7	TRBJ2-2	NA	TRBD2	TGTGCCAGCAGCTTAGGATCCAGCGGGAGGGTTGCCGGGGAGCTGTTTTTT	CASSLGSSGRVAGELFF
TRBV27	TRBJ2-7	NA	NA	TGTGCCAGCAGAGAAACTGGGAGCTCCTACGAGCAGTACTTC	CASRETGSSYEQYF
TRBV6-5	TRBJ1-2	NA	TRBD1	TGTGCCAGCAGAGTAGACAGGGACTATGGCTACACCTTC	CASRVDRDYGYTF